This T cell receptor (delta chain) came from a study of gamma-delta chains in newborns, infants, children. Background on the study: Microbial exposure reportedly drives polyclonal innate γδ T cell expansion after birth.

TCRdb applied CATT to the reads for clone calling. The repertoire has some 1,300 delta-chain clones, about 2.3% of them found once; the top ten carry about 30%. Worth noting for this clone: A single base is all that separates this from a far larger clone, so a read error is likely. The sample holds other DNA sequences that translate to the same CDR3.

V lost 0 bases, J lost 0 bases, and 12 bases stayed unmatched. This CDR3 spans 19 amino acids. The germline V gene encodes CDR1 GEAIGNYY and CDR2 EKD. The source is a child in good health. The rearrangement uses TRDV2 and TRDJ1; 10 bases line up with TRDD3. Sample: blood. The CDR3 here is CACDTVGVGDTLYTDKLIF. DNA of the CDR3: TGTGCCTGTGACACCGTTGGGGTGGGGGATACACTGTACACCGATAAACTCATCTTT.